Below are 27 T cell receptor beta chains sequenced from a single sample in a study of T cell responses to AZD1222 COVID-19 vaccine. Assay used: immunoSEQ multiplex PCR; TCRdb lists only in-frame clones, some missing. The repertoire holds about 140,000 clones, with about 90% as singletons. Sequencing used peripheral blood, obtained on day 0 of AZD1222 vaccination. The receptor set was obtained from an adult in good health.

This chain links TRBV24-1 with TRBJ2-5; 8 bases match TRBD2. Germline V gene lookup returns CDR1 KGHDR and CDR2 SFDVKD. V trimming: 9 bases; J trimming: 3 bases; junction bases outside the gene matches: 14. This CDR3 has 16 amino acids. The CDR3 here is CATSGPPGGRKETQYF. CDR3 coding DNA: TGTGCCACCTCAGGACCCCCGGGCGGGAGGAAAGAGACCCAGTACTTC.

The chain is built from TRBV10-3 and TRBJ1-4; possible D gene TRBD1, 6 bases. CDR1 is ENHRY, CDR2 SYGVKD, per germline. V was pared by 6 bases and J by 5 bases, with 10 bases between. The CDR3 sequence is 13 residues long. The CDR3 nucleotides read TGTGCCATCAGGCAGGGGCCGAATGAAAAACTGTTTTTT. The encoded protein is CAIRQGPNEKLFF.

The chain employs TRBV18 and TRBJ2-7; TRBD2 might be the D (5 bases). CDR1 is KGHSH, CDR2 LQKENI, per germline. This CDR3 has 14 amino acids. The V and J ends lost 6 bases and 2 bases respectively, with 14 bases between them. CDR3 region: CASSIREGTYEQYF. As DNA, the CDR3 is TGTGCCAGCTCTATCCGTGAGGGAACCTACGAGCAGTACTTC. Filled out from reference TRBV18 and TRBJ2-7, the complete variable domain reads NAGVMQNPRHLVRRRGQEARLRCSPMKGHSHVYWYRQLPEEGLKFMVYLQKENIIDESGMPKERFSAEFPKEGPSILRIQQVVRGDSAAYFCASSIREGTYEQYFGPGTRLTVT.

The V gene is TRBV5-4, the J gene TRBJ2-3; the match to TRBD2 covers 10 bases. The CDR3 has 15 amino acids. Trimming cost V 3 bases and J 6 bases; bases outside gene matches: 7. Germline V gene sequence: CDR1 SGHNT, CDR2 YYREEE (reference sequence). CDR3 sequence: CASSYRTSGVDTQYF. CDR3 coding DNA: TGTGCCAGCAGCTACAGGACTAGCGGAGTCGATACGCAGTATTTT.

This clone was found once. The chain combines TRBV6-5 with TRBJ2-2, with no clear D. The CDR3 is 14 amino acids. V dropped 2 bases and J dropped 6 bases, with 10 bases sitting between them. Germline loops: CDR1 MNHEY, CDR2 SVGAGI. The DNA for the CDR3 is TGTGCCAGCAGTTACAGCTACGTCCCCGGGGAGCTGTTTTTT. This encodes CASSYSYVPGELFF.

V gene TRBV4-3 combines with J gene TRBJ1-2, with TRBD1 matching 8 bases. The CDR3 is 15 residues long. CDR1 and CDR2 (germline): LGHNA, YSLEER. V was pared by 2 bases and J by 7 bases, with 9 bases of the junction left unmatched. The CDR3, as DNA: TGCGCCAGCAGCCAACGCCAGGGGGCCCTTTTTGGCTACACCTTC. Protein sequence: CASSQRQGALFGYTF.

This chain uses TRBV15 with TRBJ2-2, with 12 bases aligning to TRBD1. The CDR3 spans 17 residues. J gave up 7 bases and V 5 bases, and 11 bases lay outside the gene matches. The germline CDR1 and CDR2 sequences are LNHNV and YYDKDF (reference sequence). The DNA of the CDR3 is TGTGCCACCAGCGCACACCGGGACAGGGGGCCCGGCGGGGAGCTGTTTTTT. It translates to CATSAHRDRGPGGELFF.

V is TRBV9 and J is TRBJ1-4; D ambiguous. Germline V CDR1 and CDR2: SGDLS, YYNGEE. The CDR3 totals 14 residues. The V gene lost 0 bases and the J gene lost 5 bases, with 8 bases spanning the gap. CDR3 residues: CASSVGASNEKLFF. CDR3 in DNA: TGTGCCAGCAGCGTAGGGGCTTCAAATGAAAAACTGTTTTTT.

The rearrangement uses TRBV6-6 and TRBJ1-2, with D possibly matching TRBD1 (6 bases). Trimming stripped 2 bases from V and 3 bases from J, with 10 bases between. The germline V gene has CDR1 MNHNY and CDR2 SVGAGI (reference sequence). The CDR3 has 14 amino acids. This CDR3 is CASSYAGADYGYTF. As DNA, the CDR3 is TGTGCCAGCAGTTACGCGGGGGCGGACTATGGCTACACCTTC.

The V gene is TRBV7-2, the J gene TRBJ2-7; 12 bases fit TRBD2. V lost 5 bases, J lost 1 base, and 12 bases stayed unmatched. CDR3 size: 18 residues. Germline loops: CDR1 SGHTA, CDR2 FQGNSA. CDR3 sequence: CASSKGLAGLPRSYEQYF. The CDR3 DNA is TGTGCCAGCAGCAAAGGACTAGCGGGATTACCCCGATCCTACGAGCAGTACTTC.

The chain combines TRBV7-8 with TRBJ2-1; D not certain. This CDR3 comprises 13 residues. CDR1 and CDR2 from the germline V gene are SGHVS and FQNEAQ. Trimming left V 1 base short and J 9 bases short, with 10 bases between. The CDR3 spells CASSLGGYGEQFF. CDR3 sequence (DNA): TGTGCCAGCAGCTTAGGCGGCTACGGTGAGCAGTTCTTC.

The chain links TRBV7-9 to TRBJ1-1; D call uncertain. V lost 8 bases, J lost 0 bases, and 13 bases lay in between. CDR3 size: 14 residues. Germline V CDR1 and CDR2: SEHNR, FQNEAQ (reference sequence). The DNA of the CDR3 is TGTGCCAGCGCGCTCGTCGCGGTGAACACTGAAGCTTTCTTT. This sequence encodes CASALVAVNTEAFF.

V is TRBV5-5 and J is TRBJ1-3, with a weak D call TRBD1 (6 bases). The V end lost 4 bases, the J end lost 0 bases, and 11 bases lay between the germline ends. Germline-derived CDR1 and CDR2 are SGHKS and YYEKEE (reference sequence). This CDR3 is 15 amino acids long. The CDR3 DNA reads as TGTGCCAGCAGCCCCGGACAGTTCTCTGGAAACACCATATATTTT. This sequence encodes CASSPGQFSGNTIYF.

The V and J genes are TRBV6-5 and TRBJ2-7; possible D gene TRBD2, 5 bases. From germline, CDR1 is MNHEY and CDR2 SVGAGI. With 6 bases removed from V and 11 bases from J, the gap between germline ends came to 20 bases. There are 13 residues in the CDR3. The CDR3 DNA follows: TGTGCCAGCAGCCCAGGACTCATAGTCGTAGAGTACTTC. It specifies CASSPGLIVVEYF.

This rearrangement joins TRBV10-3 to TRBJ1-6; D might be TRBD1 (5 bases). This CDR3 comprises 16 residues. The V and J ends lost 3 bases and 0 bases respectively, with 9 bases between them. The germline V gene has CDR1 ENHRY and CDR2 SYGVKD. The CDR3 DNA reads TGTGCCATCAGTGAAGTCGGGGGCTCCTATAATTCACCCCTCCACTTT. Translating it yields CAISEVGGSYNSPLHF.

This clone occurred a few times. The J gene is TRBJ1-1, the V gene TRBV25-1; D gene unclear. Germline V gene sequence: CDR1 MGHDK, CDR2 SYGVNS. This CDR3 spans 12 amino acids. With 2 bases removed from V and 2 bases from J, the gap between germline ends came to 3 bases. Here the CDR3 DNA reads TGTGCCAGCAGTGAAGATAACACTGAAGCTTTCTTT. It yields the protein CASSEDNTEAFF.

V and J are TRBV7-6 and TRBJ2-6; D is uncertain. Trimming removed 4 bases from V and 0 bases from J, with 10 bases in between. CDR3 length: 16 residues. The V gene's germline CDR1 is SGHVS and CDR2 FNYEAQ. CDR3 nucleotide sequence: TGTGCCAGCAGCTCTCTCAGTTTCTCTGGGGCCAACGTCCTGACTTTC. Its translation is CASSSLSFSGANVLTF.

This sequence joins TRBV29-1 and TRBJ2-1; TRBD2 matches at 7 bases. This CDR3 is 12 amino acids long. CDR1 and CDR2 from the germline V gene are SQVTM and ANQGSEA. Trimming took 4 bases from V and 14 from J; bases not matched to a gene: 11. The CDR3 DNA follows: TGCAGCGTTGGTAGGGCCAGCGGGGTGGAGTTCTTC. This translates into CSVGRASGVEFF.

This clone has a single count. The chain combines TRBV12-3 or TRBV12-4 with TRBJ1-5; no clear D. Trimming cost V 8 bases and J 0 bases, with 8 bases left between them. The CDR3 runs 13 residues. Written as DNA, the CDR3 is TGTGCCAGCGGGGAGTATAGCAATCAGCCCCAGCATTTT. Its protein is CASGEYSNQPQHF.

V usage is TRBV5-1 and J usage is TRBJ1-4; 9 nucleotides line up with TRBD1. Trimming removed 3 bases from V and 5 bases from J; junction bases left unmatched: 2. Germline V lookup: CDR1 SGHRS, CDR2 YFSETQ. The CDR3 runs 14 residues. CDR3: CASSSQGANEKLFF. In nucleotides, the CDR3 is TGCGCCAGCAGCTCACAGGGGGCGAATGAAAAACTGTTTTTT.

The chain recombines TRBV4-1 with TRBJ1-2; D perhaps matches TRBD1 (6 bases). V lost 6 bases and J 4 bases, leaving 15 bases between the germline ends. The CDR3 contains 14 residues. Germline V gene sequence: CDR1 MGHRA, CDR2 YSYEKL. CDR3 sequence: CASRPREGGYGYTF. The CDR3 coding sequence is TGCGCCAGCAGGCCTCGGGAGGGGGGCTATGGCTACACCTTC.

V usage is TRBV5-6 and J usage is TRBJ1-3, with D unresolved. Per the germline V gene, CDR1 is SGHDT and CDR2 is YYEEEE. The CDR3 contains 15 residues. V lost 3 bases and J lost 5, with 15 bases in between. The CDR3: CASSYADLLRNTIYF. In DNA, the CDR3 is TGTGCCAGCAGCTATGCTGACCTTCTCAGAAACACCATATATTTT.

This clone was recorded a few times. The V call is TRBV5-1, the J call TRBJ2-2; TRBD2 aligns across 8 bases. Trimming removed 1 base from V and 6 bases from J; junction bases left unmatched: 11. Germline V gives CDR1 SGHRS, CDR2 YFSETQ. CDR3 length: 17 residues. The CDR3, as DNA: TGCGCCAGCAGCTTGAACACCGGGACTAGTTTTTCCGGGGAGCTGTTTTTT. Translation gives CASSLNTGTSFSGELFF.

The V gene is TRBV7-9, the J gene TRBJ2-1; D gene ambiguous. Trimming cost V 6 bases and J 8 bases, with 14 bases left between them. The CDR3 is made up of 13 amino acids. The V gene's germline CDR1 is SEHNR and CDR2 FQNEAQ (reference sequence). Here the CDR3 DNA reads TGTGCCAGCAGGGAGCGCCGGTCGGATGAGCAGTTCTTC. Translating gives CASRERRSDEQFF. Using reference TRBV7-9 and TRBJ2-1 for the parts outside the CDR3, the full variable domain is DTGVSQNPRHKITKRGQNVTFRCDPISEHNRLYWYRQTLGQGPEFLTYFQNEAQLEKSRLLSDRFSAERPKGSFSTLEIQRTEQGDSAMYLCASRERRSDEQFFGPGTRLTVL.

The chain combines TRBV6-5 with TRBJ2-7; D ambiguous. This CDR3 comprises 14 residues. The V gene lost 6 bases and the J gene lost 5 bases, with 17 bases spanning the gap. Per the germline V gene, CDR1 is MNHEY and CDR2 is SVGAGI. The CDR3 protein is CASSGDRARDEQYF. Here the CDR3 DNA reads TGTGCCAGCAGCGGCGACCGGGCTCGGGACGAGCAGTACTTC.

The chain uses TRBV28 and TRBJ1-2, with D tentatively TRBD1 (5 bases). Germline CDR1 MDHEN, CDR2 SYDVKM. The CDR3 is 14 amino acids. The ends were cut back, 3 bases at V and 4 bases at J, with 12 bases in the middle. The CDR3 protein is CASSFPDRGYGYTF. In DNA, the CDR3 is TGTGCCAGCAGTTTTCCCGACAGAGGCTATGGCTACACCTTC.

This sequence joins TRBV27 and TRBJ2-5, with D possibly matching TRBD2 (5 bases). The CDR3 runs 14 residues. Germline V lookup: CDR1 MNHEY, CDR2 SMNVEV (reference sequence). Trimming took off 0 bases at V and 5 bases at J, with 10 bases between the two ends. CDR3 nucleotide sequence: TGTGCCAGCAGTTTATCGAGGGCTGGGGAGACCCAGTACTTC. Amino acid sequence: CASSLSRAGETQYF.